These T cell receptor beta chains were read from a single sample in a study of post-analysis software for immune sequencing data. TCRdb fed the PCR reads into MiXCR, producing one record per CDR3 protein. The sample shows a few hundred thousand distinct CDR3 sequences, 30% to 40% of them seen only once. Sequenced: blood. The receptors were gathered from a girl aged 2 to 10 with multiple sclerosis. CDR3s leave out the opening cysteine and the closing phenylalanine or tryptophan. Each record gives: V gene, CDR3 protein.

>TRBV28
ASSFQGVGGEQY
>TRBV29-1
SVEVDTEAF
>TRBV5-1
ASSPRAGEDEQY
>TRBV5-1
ASSLEQPREKLF
>TRBV12-3/TRBV12-4
ASSIERGSAHEQF
>TRBV28
ASTPPSSSEQF
>TRBV28
ASSQLVREQY
>TRBV18
ASSPEGSETQY
>TRBV20-1
SARDGWGKNRRLREKLF
>TRBV3-1
ASSPRLARVYEQY
>TRBV4-1
ASSPTGRSEKLF
>TRBV28
ASSLPDRAKQY
>TRBV4-1
ASSQGTYYGCT
>TRBV6-1
ASSEAPGGRNEQY
>TRBV12-3/TRBV12-4
ASSLRQKGHGQF
>TRBV28
ASRIGTSAPNEQF
>TRBV12-3/TRBV12-4
ASSPRQGAYNEQF
>TRBV28
ASSLWDTQY
>TRBV20-1
SASWSGEQY
>TRBV6-5
ASSHDRVRGYGYT
>TRBV25-1
ASSGTDGHYEQY
>TRBV3-1
ASSPRDRVRTEAF
>TRBV12-3/TRBV12-4
ASRGGSGLGGNEQF
>TRBV7-2
ASSTYAETQY
>TRBV7-3
ASSPRWGGTMNNEQF
>TRBV7-9
ASSFGILASTDTQY
>TRBV4-1
ASSQDASGGEDIQY
>TRBV2
ASSEEARVNSPLH
>TRBV20-1
SARDSFAGGSYEQY
>TRBV20-1
SARAVTGGELF
>TRBV27
ASSQGRTGYEQY
>TRBV20-1
SARDAGGTNEKLF
>TRBV5-1
ASSPGDSLQETQY
>TRBV5-5
ASSLRTVAEAF
>TRBV20-1
SASSPPRY
>TRBV2
ASSDLSRVTDTQY
>TRBV7-9
ASSSDGSSYNEQF
>TRBV5-4
ASSLELAGVYEQY
>TRBV5-1
ASSIGSGTVTDTQY